This entry lists 27 T cell receptor beta chains sequenced from one sample in a study of shared clonotypes between healthy human individuals. Using immunoSEQ multiplex PCR, the repertoire was profiled, and TCRdb retains in-frame clones only, with some absent. In the table there are over 95,000 clones, roughly 45% of which are singletons. The sequenced sample consisted of PBMCs. The receptors here all came from a woman aged 40 to 50 in good health. Some clones in this sample may be carry-over from other donors' samples.

There are many counts of this clone. The V and J genes are TRBV6-4 and TRBJ1-1; 7 positions agree with TRBD1. V trimming: 0 bases; J trimming: 10 bases; junction bases outside the gene matches: 8. CDR3 length: 14 residues. Germline-derived CDR1 and CDR2 are MRHNA and SNTAGT. The CDR3 DNA follows: TGTGCCAGCAGTGACTCGATTGAGACAGGGAGAGCTTTCTTT. Its translation is CASSDSIETGRAFF.

The chain is built from TRBV2 and TRBJ2-1; D unclear. The V gene's germline CDR1 is SNHLY and CDR2 FYNNEI. V lost 6 bases to trimming and J lost 0 bases, with 9 bases between them. This CDR3 is 14 amino acids long. CDR3 DNA: TGTGCCAGCAGCCCGGTGATCTCCTACAATGAGCAGTTCTTC. As protein: CASSPVISYNEQFF.

This clone occurred once. This rearrangement joins TRBV27 to TRBJ2-1, with TRBD2 identical over 12 bases. Germline lookup yields CDR1 MNHEY and CDR2 SMNVEV (reference sequence). Losses at the gene ends were 5 bases for V and 4 bases for J; bases not matched to a gene: 0. The CDR3 sequence is 14 residues long. Written as DNA, the CDR3 is TGTGCCAGCAGTGGACTAGCGGGGTACAATGAGCAGTTCTTC. It is translated as CASSGLAGYNEQFF.

The V gene is TRBV5-1, the J gene TRBJ2-3, with a possible D match to TRBD1 (7 bases). V gave up 6 bases and J gave up 5 bases, with 22 bases separating them. From germline, CDR1 is SGHRS and CDR2 YFSETQ. CDR3 length: 16 amino acids. CDR3 nucleotide sequence: TGCGCCAGCAACGAGCAGCCCCAGGGGGAGGTAGATACGCAGTATTTT. Amino acid sequence: CASNEQPQGEVDTQYF.

In this sample, this clone turned up many times. The J gene is TRBJ1-2, the V gene TRBV6-4; 7 bases are shared with TRBD1. The CDR3 loop spans 15 amino acids. Germline CDR1 MRHNA, CDR2 SNTAGT. The V gene end was trimmed by 2 bases and the J gene end by 6 bases; junction bases not matched to a gene: 9. Written as DNA, the CDR3 is TGTGCCAGCAGTGACGGAGGAGGGGGCGCGGATGGCTACACCTTC. It codes for CASSDGGGGADGYTF.

The chain couples TRBV13 to TRBJ2-7; D remains ambiguous. Between the trimmed V and J ends, which lost 0 bases and 9 bases, there was a span of 12 bases. Germline CDR1 reads PRHDT; CDR2 reads FYEKMQ (reference sequence). The CDR3 totals 13 residues. CDR3 loop: CASSLGRSGVQYF. The CDR3 bases are TGTGCCAGCAGCTTAGGCCGGAGTGGAGTGCAGTACTTC. Full variable domain (outside the CDR3, taken from reference TRBV13 and TRBJ2-7): AAGVIQSPRHLIKEKRETATLKCYPIPRHDTVYWYQQGPGQDPQFLISFYEKMQSDKGSIPDRFSAQQFSDYHSELNMSSLELGDSALYFCASSLGRSGVQYFGPGTRLTVT.

J is TRBJ1-4 and V is TRBV29-1; 7 nucleotides align to TRBD1. CDR1 and CDR2 (germline): SQVTM, ANQGSEA. The CDR3 covers 12 residues. V trimming: 6 bases; J trimming: 16 bases; junction bases outside the gene matches: 14. CDR3 bases: TGCAGCGTAGGGGGGCAGGGGGTTGTTTGGTTTTTT. This encodes CSVGGQGVVWFF. The full variable domain, in which reference TRBV29-1 and TRBJ1-4 provide the parts outside the CDR3, is SAVISQKPSRDICQRGTSLTIQCQVDSQVTMMFWYRQQPGQSLTLIATANQGSEATYESGFVIDKFPISRPNLTFSTLTVSNMSPEDSSIYLCSVGGQGVVWFFGSGTQLSVL.

V gene TRBV4-1 combines with J gene TRBJ2-3; 11 bases match TRBD2. The V and J ends lost 4 bases and 5 bases, in that order; junction bases with no gene match: 5. CDR1 MGHRA and CDR2 YSYEKL come from the germline V gene. The CDR3 sequence is 15 residues long. CDR3: CASSLSGRGEDTQYF. The DNA of the CDR3 is TGCGCCAGCAGCCTTAGCGGGAGGGGAGAAGATACGCAGTATTTT.

This chain uses TRBV2 with TRBJ2-7; TRBD1 matches at 11 bases. Trimming at V came to 6 bases and at J to 4 bases, leaving 8 bases not matched to a gene. Germline loops: CDR1 SNHLY, CDR2 FYNNEI. The CDR3 length is 15 residues. CDR3 residues: CASSFGQGARYEQYF. CDR3 in DNA: TGTGCCAGCAGCTTCGGACAGGGGGCAAGGTACGAGCAGTACTTC.

DNA for the CDR3: TGCGCCAGCAGCTTGGAAGGGATCACCGGGGGAGAGACCCAGTACTTC. Protein: CASSLEGITGGETQYF. The gene calls are TRBV5-1 and TRBJ2-5; maybe TRBD2 (6 bases). V lost 0 bases, J lost 4 bases, and 16 bases lay in between. The CDR3 is 16 residues long. Per germline, CDR1 SGHRS and CDR2 YFSETQ.

There are a few counts of this clone. The V and J genes are TRBV7-6 and TRBJ2-1; D is ambiguous. Germline V gene lookup returns CDR1 SGHVS and CDR2 FNYEAQ. V lost 3 bases, J lost 5 bases, and 5 bases lay in between. The CDR3 runs 12 residues. CDR3 loop: CASSFGHNEQFF. CDR3 bases: TGTGCCAGCAGCTTCGGTCACAATGAGCAGTTCTTC.

The chain links TRBV7-2 to TRBJ2-3; D not resolved. The J call is doubtful: the DNA matches TRBJ1-5 better. The CDR3 extends over 15 amino acids. Per the germline V gene, CDR1 is SGHTA and CDR2 is FQGNSA. CDR3 protein: CASSRAGPLTDTQHF. DNA for the CDR3: TGTGCCAGCAGCAGGGCCGGGCCTCTTACAGATACGCAGCATTTT.

This clone was detected ten times or more. The rearrangement uses TRBV5-6 and TRBJ1-4; D is unresolved. The V gene lost 0 bases and the J gene lost 12 bases, with 18 bases spanning the gap. This CDR3 is 15 amino acids long. The V gene's germline CDR1 is SGHDT and CDR2 YYEEEE. The CDR3 DNA reads TGTGCCAGCAGCTTGGGTTTCAGGCAGCCTGGGGAACTGTTTTTT. Its protein is CASSLGFRQPGELFF.

The V gene is TRBV5-4, the J gene TRBJ2-1; possibly TRBD1 or TRBD2 for D (5 bases each). This CDR3 is built from 16 residues. Per the germline V gene, CDR1 is SGHNT and CDR2 is YYREEE (reference sequence). Deletions cut 4 bases from V and 9 bases from J, with 23 bases between. CDR3 DNA sequence: TGTGCCAGCAGCCCCATTCGAAGCAGATCGAGGGGTGAGCAGTTCTTC. Protein product: CASSPIRSRSRGEQFF.

V usage is TRBV19 and J usage is TRBJ2-5; no firm D call. Trimming pared 5 bases from V and 4 bases from J, leaving 11 bases between. This CDR3 contains 13 residues. Germline V gene sequence: CDR1 LNHDA, CDR2 SQIVND (reference sequence). The CDR3 sequence is CASSARKRETQYF. CDR3 coding DNA: TGTGCCAGTAGTGCCAGGAAGAGAGAGACCCAGTACTTC. Using reference TRBV19 and TRBJ2-5 for the parts outside the CDR3, the full variable domain is DGGITQSPKYLFRKEGQNVTLSCEQNLNHDAMYWYRQDPGQGLRLIYYSQIVNDFQKGDIAEGYSVSREKKESFPLTVTSAQKNPTAFYLCASSARKRETQYFGPGTRLLVL.

V and J are TRBV5-1 and TRBJ2-5, with 8 bases fitting TRBD2. This CDR3 region has 15 residues. Looked up from germline, CDR1 is SGHRS and CDR2 is YFSETQ. V dropped 7 bases and J dropped 5; count of bases not matched to a gene: 13. The CDR3 sequence: CASQTESGSWETQYF. DNA for the CDR3: TGCGCCAGCCAGACGGAAAGCGGGAGTTGGGAGACCCAGTACTTC.

The chain is built from TRBV5-4 and TRBJ2-4, with D unclear. The germline V gene encodes CDR1 SGHNT and CDR2 YYREEE (reference sequence). V dropped 0 bases and J dropped 1 base, with 11 bases sitting between them. The CDR3 extends over 16 amino acids. As DNA, the CDR3 is TGTGCCAGCAGCTTGGGCCCACCCGGGGCCAAAAACATTCAGTACTTC. Translation gives CASSLGPPGAKNIQYF.

This clone was observed a handful of times. The rearrangement links TRBV4-2 to TRBJ2-5, with D maybe TRBD2 (5 bases). Germline CDR1 and CDR2: LGHNA and YNFKEQ. V was clipped by 5 bases and J by 5 bases, with 9 bases between them. CDR3 size: 12 residues. Written as DNA, the CDR3 is TGTGCCAGCAGCGACCCGGGGGAGACCCAGTACTTC. Residues: CASSDPGETQYF.

The sample holds many counts of this clone. V is TRBV30 and J is TRBJ2-3; unclear D gene. Germline CDR1 GTSNPN, CDR2 SVGIG (reference sequence). The V end lost 0 bases, the J end lost 7 bases, and 8 bases lay between the germline ends. The CDR3 extends over 12 amino acids. The CDR3 spells CAWSVVGYTQYF. Here the CDR3 DNA reads TGTGCCTGGAGTGTAGTAGGGTATACGCAGTATTTT.

This clone appeared a few times. The rearrangement links TRBV7-2 to TRBJ1-1, with D tentatively TRBD1 (5 bases). Germline V gene lookup returns CDR1 SGHTA and CDR2 FQGNSA. CDR3 size: 13 residues. V shed 1 base and J shed 4 bases, with 7 bases lying between them. The DNA for the CDR3 is TGTGCCAGCAGCTTAGATGGGGGCACTGAAGCTTTCTTT. Translation gives CASSLDGGTEAFF.

There are a few counts of this clone. A far larger clone is one base from this, pointing to a likely read error. This chain uses TRBV7-6 with TRBJ1-2; maybe TRBD1 (5 bases). Germline loops: CDR1 SGHVS, CDR2 FNYEAQ. This CDR3 is 16 amino acids long. CDR3 sequence (DNA): TGTGCCGGCAGCTTAGCGAGCCCAGGCGCTGGGGGTGGCTACACCTTC. Protein sequence: CAGSLASPGAGGGYTF.

The rearrangement links TRBV7-9 to TRBJ2-1; D unresolved. CDR1 SEHNR and CDR2 FQNEAQ come from the germline V gene (reference sequence). This CDR3 contains 11 residues. V lost 3 bases and J 10 bases, leaving 7 bases between the germline ends. CDR3 nucleotides: TGTGCCAGCAGCTTTGTTGGGGAGCAGTTCTTC. Translated: CASSFVGEQFF.

As for this clone: A much more abundant neighbour one base away suggests this may be a read error. For the CDR3, the DNA is TGTGCCAGCTCACTCAGGACAGGGCTTCGGGAGCAGTACTTC. This gives the protein CASSLRTGLREQYF. This sequence joins TRBV18 and TRBJ2-7; 8 bases fit TRBD1. Per the germline V gene, CDR1 is KGHSH and CDR2 is LQKENI. This CDR3 has 14 amino acids. Losses at the gene ends were 4 bases for V and 7 bases for J; bases not matched to a gene: 9.

This clone came up many times. The chain carries TRBV29-1 and TRBJ2-7; D tentatively fits TRBD1 or TRBD2 (5 bases each). V dropped 4 bases and J dropped 7 bases, with 17 bases sitting between them. The CDR3 has 13 residues. Germline CDR1 is SQVTM and CDR2 is ANQGSEA. The CDR3 DNA reads as TGCAGCGTTGTCCCATCAGGGAGAGGTGAGCAGTACTTC. Residues: CSVVPSGRGEQYF.

Only a few counts were recorded for this clone. The chain recombines TRBV7-2 with TRBJ2-6; D unresolved. The CDR3 totals 14 residues. Per germline, CDR1 SGHTA and CDR2 FQGNSA. V lost 1 base and J lost 0, with 1 base in between. The DNA of the CDR3 is TGTGCCAGCAGCTTAGGCTCTGGGGCCAACGTCCTGACTTTC. Translating gives CASSLGSGANVLTF.

Many counts were recorded for this clone. The CDR3 region has the DNA TGTGCCTGGAGTCTTTCCGGAACCTCAAGGGGAAAACTGTTTTTT. Its protein is CAWSLSGTSRGKLFF. The chain uses TRBV30 and TRBJ1-4, with D possibly being TRBD1 (5 bases). Trimming cost V 2 bases and J 10 bases, with 20 bases left between them. This CDR3 has 15 amino acids. Per the germline V gene, CDR1 is GTSNPN and CDR2 is SVGIG (reference sequence).

This clone was counted only a few times. This chain joins TRBV30 and TRBJ1-4; D perhaps matches TRBD1 (6 bases). Deletions cut 5 bases from V and 4 bases from J, with 11 bases between. The length of the CDR3 is 13 residues. The germline V gene encodes CDR1 GTSNPN and CDR2 SVGIG (reference sequence). The CDR3 bases are TGTGCCTGGGAAGGGGGATTTAATGAAAAACTGTTTTTT. Amino acids: CAWEGGFNEKLFF.